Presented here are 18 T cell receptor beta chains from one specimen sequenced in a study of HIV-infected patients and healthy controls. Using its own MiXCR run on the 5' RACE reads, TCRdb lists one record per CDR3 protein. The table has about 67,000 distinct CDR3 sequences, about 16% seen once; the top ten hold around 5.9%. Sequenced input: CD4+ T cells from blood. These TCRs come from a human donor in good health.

CDR3 in DNA: TGTGCCAGCAGCGCAGGCCGGGCAGAGACCCAGTACTTC. Its protein is CASSAGRAETQYF. The V gene is TRBV7-9, the J gene TRBJ2-5; D call uncertain. Germline V CDR1 and CDR2: SEHNR, FQNEAQ (reference sequence). Trimming stripped 5 bases from V and 4 bases from J, with 11 bases between. This CDR3 is built from 13 residues.

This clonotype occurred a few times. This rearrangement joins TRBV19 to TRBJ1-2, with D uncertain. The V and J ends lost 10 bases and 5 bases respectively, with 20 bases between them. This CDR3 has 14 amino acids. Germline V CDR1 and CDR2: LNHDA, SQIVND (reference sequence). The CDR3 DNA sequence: TGTGCCACCTTCGATCGGAGGGTACTATATGGCTACACCTTC. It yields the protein CATFDRRVLYGYTF.

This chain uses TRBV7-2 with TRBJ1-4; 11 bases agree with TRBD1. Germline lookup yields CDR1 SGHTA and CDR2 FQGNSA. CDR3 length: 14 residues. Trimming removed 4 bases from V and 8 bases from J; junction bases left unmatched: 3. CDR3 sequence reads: CASSSDRGHEKLFF. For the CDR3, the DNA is TGTGCCAGCAGCTCGGACAGGGGGCACGAAAAACTGTTTTTT.

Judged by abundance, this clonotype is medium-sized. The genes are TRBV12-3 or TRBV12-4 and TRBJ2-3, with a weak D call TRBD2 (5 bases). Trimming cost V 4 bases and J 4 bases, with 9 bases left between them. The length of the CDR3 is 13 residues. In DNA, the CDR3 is TGTGCCAGCAGTTCCCGGGATCCAGATACGCAGTATTTT. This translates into CASSSRDPDTQYF.

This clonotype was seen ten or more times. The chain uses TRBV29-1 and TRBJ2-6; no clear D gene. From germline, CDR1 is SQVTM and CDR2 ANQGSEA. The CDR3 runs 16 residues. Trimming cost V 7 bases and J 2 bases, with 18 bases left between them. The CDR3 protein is CSAPSGGSTGANVLTF. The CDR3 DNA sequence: TGCAGCGCCCCGTCGGGTGGCAGCACTGGGGCCAACGTCCTGACTTTC. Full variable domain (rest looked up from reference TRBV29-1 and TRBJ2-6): SAVISQKPSRDICQRGTSLTIQCQVDSQVTMMFWYRQQPGQSLTLIATANQGSEATYESGFVIDKFPISRPNLTFSTLTVSNMSPEDSSIYLCSAPSGGSTGANVLTFGAGSRLTVL.

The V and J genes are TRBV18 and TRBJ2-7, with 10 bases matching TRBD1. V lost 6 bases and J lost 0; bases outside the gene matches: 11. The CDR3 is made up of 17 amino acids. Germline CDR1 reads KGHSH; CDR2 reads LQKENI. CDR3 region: CASSLDPGQGSSYEQYF. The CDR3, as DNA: TGTGCCAGCTCGCTGGACCCGGGACAGGGGAGCTCCTACGAGCAGTACTTC.

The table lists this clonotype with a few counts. DNA for the CDR3: TGTGCCAGTAGCAGGTTGCCTGAAGCTTTCTTT. Its protein product is CASSRLPEAFF. The rearrangement uses TRBV19 and TRBJ1-1; D is undetermined. V was pared by 6 bases and J by 6 bases, with 8 bases between. The CDR3 covers 11 residues. Germline V gene sequence: CDR1 LNHDA, CDR2 SQIVND (reference sequence).

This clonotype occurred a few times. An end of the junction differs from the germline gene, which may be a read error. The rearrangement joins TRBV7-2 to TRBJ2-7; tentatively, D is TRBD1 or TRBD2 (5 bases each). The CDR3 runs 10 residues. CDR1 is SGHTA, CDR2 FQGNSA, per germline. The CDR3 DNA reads TGTGCCAGCACCTGGGACCTCTCACCCTTC. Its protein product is CASTWDLSPF.

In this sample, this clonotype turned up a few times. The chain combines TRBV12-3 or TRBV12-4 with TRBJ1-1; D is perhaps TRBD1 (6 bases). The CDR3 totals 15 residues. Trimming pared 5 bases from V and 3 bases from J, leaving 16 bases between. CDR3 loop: CASSPRGGAYTEAFF. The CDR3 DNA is TGTGCCAGCAGTCCCCGCGGGGGGGCCTACACTGAAGCTTTCTTT.

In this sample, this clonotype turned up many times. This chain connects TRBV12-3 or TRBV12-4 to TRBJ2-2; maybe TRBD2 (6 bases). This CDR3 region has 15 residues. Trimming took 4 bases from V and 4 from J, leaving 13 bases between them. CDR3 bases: TGTGCCAGCAGTTCAGCCGGGACTGGCACCGGGGAGCTGTTTTTT. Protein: CASSSAGTGTGELFF.

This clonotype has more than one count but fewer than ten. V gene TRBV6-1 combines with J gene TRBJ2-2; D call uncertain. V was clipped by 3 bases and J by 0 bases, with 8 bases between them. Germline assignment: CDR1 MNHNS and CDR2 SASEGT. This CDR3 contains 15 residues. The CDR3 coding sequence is TGTGCCAGCAGTGACCCCAGCCCGAACACCGGGGAGCTGTTTTTT. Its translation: CASSDPSPNTGELFF.

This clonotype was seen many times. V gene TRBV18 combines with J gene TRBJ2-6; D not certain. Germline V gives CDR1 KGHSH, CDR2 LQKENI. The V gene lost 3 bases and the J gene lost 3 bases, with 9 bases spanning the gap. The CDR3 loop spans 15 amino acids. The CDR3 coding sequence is TGTGCCAGCTCACCCTCATTCGGTGGGGCCAACGTCCTGACTTTC. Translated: CASSPSFGGANVLTF.

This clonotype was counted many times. DNA for the CDR3: TGCAGTGCTAACAAACAGGGCGCTGAAGCTTTCTTT. Translation gives CSANKQGAEAFF. The chain joins TRBV20-1 to TRBJ1-1, with D perhaps TRBD1 (6 bases). This CDR3 spans 12 amino acids. V was trimmed by 4 bases and J by 6 bases, leaving 12 bases between them. The germline V gene encodes CDR1 DFQATT and CDR2 SNEGSKA (reference sequence).

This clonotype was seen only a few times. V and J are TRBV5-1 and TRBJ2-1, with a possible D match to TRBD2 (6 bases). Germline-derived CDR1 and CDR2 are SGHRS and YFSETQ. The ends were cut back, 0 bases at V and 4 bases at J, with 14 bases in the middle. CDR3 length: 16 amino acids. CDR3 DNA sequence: TGCGCCAGCAGCTTGGCAACTAGCTCGGGATACAATGAGCAGTTCTTC. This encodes CASSLATSSGYNEQFF.

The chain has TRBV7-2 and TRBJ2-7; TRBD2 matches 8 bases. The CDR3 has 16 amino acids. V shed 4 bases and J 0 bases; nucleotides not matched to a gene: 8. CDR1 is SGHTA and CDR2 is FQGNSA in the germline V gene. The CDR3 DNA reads TGTGCCAGCAGCTCGGGGGGGCAGGGTCCCTCCTACGAGCAGTACTTC. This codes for CASSSGGQGPSYEQYF.

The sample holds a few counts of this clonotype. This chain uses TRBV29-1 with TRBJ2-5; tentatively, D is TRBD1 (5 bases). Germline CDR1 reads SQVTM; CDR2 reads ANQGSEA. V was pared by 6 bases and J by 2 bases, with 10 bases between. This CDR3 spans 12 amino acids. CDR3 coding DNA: TGCAGCGTAACGACAGTGCAAGAGACCCAGTACTTC. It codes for CSVTTVQETQYF.

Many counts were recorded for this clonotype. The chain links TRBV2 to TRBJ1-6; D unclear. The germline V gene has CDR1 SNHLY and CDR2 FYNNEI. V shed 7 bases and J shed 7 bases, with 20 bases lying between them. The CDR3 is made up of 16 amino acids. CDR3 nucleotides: TGTGCCAGCACCGATCTAGGGCAGGTTGCCAATTCACCCCTCCACTTT. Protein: CASTDLGQVANSPLHF.

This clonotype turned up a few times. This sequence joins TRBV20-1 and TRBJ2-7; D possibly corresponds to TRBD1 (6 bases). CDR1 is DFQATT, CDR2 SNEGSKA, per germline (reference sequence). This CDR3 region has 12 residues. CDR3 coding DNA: TGCATGGGGGCTGGACACCGCTACGAGCAGTACTTC. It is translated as CMGAGHRYEQYF.